What follows are 21 T cell receptor beta chains derived from one specimen sequenced in a study of T cell responses to AZD1222 COVID-19 vaccine. Profiled with immunoSEQ multiplex PCR; TCRdb holds only in-frame clones, not every one. The sample carries about 93,000 clones, roughly 86% recorded once. The material sequenced was peripheral blood, taken on day 0 of MenACWY control vaccination. These TCRs come from an adult in good health.

V usage is TRBV5-1 and J usage is TRBJ2-3, with D perhaps matching TRBD1 or TRBD2 (6 bases each). V lost 4 bases and J lost 1, with 10 bases in between. This CDR3 contains 14 residues. Looked up from germline, CDR1 is SGHRS and CDR2 is YFSETQ. Here the CDR3 reads CASSEGGRTDTQYF. CDR3 nucleotides: TGCGCCAGCAGCGAGGGGGGCCGCACAGATACGCAGTATTTT.

This clone was seen more than once but under ten times. The chain carries TRBV9 and TRBJ2-3; maybe TRBD2 (6 bases). Germline values: CDR1 SGDLS, CDR2 YYNGEE. V lost 7 bases to trimming and J lost 3 bases, with 18 bases between them. The length of the CDR3 is 15 residues. This CDR3 reads CASSRTNGGTDTQYF. CDR3 in DNA: TGTGCCAGCTCTCGGACTAATGGGGGGACAGATACGCAGTATTTT.

The chain has TRBV4-1 and TRBJ1-2; D not certain. CDR1 and CDR2 from the germline V gene are MGHRA and YSYEKL. V was shortened by 0 bases and J by 4 bases, with 9 bases between the two germline ends. The CDR3 length is 14 residues. This CDR3 reads CASSQEPVRYGYTF. CDR3 DNA sequence: TGCGCCAGCAGCCAAGAGCCGGTCCGCTATGGCTACACCTTC.

The rearrangement links TRBV19 to TRBJ1-1; TRBD1 matches at 7 bases. This CDR3 is built from 13 residues. Trimming at V came to 10 bases and at J to 1 base, leaving 6 bases not matched to a gene. CDR1 and CDR2 (germline): LNHDA, SQIVND (reference sequence). Written as DNA, the CDR3 is TGTGCCACCAAGGGACAGACGAACACTGAAGCTTTCTTT. This sequence encodes CATKGQTNTEAFF.

The gene calls are TRBV7-3 and TRBJ1-1; D gene ambiguous. CDR3 length equals 13 residues. Germline loops: CDR1 SGHTA, CDR2 FQGTGA. V lost 1 base and J 4 bases, leaving 7 bases between the germline ends. The CDR3 DNA sequence: TGTGCCAGCAGCTTAATGGAGCGCACTGAAGCTTTCTTT. Amino acid sequence: CASSLMERTEAFF.

The rearrangement uses TRBV19 and TRBJ1-5; D remains unclear. The CDR3 is 16 amino acids. Germline CDR1 LNHDA, CDR2 SQIVND (reference sequence). V lost 1 base and J lost 0, with 10 bases in between. The CDR3 reads CASSIGPGYSNQPQHF. In DNA form, the CDR3 reads TGTGCCAGTAGTATAGGTCCCGGGTATAGCAATCAGCCCCAGCATTTT.

This clone was picked up a small number of times. The chain couples TRBV11-2 to TRBJ1-6; 8 bases are a match to TRBD1. The CDR3 sequence is 17 residues long. Trimming removed 0 bases from V and 6 bases from J; junction bases left unmatched: 7. Germline CDR1 SGHAT, CDR2 FQNNGV. Here the CDR3 reads CASSLDQYRGSNSPLHF. The CDR3 DNA reads as TGTGCCAGCAGCTTAGATCAATACAGGGGGTCTAATTCACCCCTCCACTTT. The entire variable domain, with the rest obtained from reference TRBV11-2 and TRBJ1-6, is as follows: EAGVAQSPRYKIIEKRQSVAFWCNPISGHATLYWYQQILGQGPKLLIQFQNNGVVDDSQLPKDRFSAERLKGVDSTLKIQPAKLEDSAVYLCASSLDQYRGSNSPLHFGNGTRLTVT.

This clone was detected only once. This chain joins TRBV5-5 and TRBJ2-5; TRBD2 matches 7 bases. The CDR3 extends over 16 amino acids. Germline CDR1 reads SGHKS; CDR2 reads YYEKEE (reference sequence). V dropped 0 bases and J dropped 4; count of bases not matched to a gene: 9. The CDR3 sequence: CASSLVEGRVRETQYF. In DNA, the CDR3 is TGTGCCAGCAGCTTGGTCGAAGGGAGGGTAAGAGAGACCCAGTACTTC.

The chain carries TRBV25-1 and TRBJ1-6, with D uncertain. Trimming removed 6 bases from V and 0 bases from J, with 9 bases in between. Germline CDR1 is MGHDK and CDR2 is SYGVNS. This CDR3 region has 15 residues. CDR3 coding DNA: TGTGCCAGCAGACAAGGGAGCTCCTATAATTCACCCCTCCACTTT. Amino acid sequence: CASRQGSSYNSPLHF.

The J gene is TRBJ1-3, the V gene TRBV27; 7 bases align to TRBD1. The CDR3 covers 15 residues. Germline-derived CDR1 and CDR2 are MNHEY and SMNVEV (reference sequence). V trimming: 5 bases; J trimming: 1 base; junction bases outside the gene matches: 5. CDR3 sequence (DNA): TGTGCCAGCAGTGATCACAGGGGATCTGGAAACACCATATATTTT. Encoded protein: CASSDHRGSGNTIYF.

The V gene is TRBV6-4, the J gene TRBJ2-3, with 11 bases matching TRBD2. Losses at the gene ends were 10 bases for V and 4 bases for J; bases not matched to a gene: 10. The CDR3 has 15 amino acids. The germline V gene has CDR1 MRHNA and CDR2 SNTAGT. The CDR3 DNA reads as TGTGCCACTCAGTATAGCGGGGGGGCCTCAGATACGCAGTATTTT. Protein product: CATQYSGGASDTQYF.

The chain is built from TRBV28 and TRBJ1-2; D is unresolved. Trimming took off 3 bases at V and 4 bases at J, with 12 bases between the two ends. The CDR3 contains 14 residues. Germline V gives CDR1 MDHEN, CDR2 SYDVKM. CDR3 region: CASSFRLAGYGYTF. In DNA, the CDR3 is TGTGCCAGCAGTTTCCGCCTGGCTGGCTATGGCTACACCTTC.

This chain joins TRBV7-6 and TRBJ2-1, with 11 bases identical to TRBD2. CDR3 length: 18 residues. Germline CDR1 and CDR2: SGHVS and FNYEAQ. J lost 1 base, V lost 1 base, and 6 bases had no gene match. This chain's CDR3 is CASSLGRPSGGSYNEQFF. The CDR3 DNA reads as TGTGCCAGCAGCTTAGGGAGACCTAGCGGGGGGTCCTACAATGAGCAGTTCTTC.

The rearrangement joins TRBV6-2 or TRBV6-3 to TRBJ2-5, with a weak D call TRBD2 (7 bases). The CDR3 consists of 15 residues. V lost 0 bases and J 7 bases, leaving 15 bases between the germline ends. The germline V gene has CDR1 MNHEY and CDR2 SVGEGT. DNA of the CDR3: TGTGCCAGCAGTTACTCTTGGGGGGGCGGCGGGACCCAGTACTTC. Translating it yields CASSYSWGGGGTQYF.

The gene calls are TRBV3-1 (or the pseudogene TRBV3-2) and TRBJ1-6; D possibly corresponds to TRBD1 (6 bases). V was trimmed by 7 bases and J by 7 bases, leaving 17 bases between them. The germline gives CDR1 LGHDT, CDR2 YNNKEL (reference sequence). This CDR3 region has 15 residues. The CDR3 sequence: CASMSGGGSNSPLHF. DNA for the CDR3: TGTGCCAGCATGTCCGGGGGGGGCTCGAATTCACCCCTCCACTTT.

The chain has TRBV6-2 or TRBV6-3 and TRBJ1-2; 8 bases line up with TRBD1. CDR1 is MNHEY and CDR2 is SVGEGT in the germline V gene. The V and J ends lost 5 bases and 2 bases, in that order; junction bases with no gene match: 4. There are 14 residues in the CDR3. The CDR3 coding sequence is TGTGCCAGCAGTAGTTACAGGGGGAACTATGGCTACACCTTC. Its protein is CASSSYRGNYGYTF.

The chain couples TRBV20-1 to TRBJ1-6; D uncertain. V was trimmed by 3 bases and J by 7 bases, leaving 13 bases between them. In germline, CDR1 is DFQATT, CDR2 SNEGSKA (reference sequence). This CDR3 comprises 14 residues. This chain's CDR3 is CSASAQLANSPLHF. The CDR3 DNA reads as TGCAGTGCTAGTGCCCAGCTCGCCAATTCACCCCTCCACTTT.

The V gene is TRBV4-2, the J gene TRBJ2-3; TRBD2 matches 13 bases. Germline values: CDR1 LGHNA, CDR2 YNFKEQ. This CDR3 has 16 amino acids. Germline trimming cut 2 bases from V and 9 bases from J; bases unmatched to any gene: 8. The CDR3 here is CASSQQTSGGAWTQYF. CDR3 DNA sequence: TGTGCCAGCAGCCAACAAACTAGCGGGGGGGCCTGGACGCAGTATTTT.

This clone was seen more than once but under ten times. The rearrangement joins TRBV29-1 to TRBJ2-3; possible D gene TRBD2, 6 bases. CDR3 size: 15 residues. Trimming shortened V by 6 bases and J by 2 bases, and 18 bases separated the two germline ends. Germline CDR1 is SQVTM and CDR2 is ANQGSEA. CDR3: CSVSKAAGHTDTQYF. In DNA, the CDR3 is TGCAGCGTCTCCAAAGCGGCGGGGCACACAGATACGCAGTATTTT.

V is TRBV3-1 (or the pseudogene TRBV3-2) and J is TRBJ1-1, with a possible D match to TRBD1 (6 bases). The CDR3 runs 14 residues. Between the trimmed V and J ends, which lost 0 bases and 8 bases, there was a span of 13 bases. Germline CDR1 and CDR2: LGHDT and YNNKEL (reference sequence). The CDR3 sequence is CASSQDGGTVEAFF. The CDR3, as DNA: TGTGCCAGCAGCCAAGATGGGGGCACAGTAGAAGCTTTCTTT.

The chain links TRBV18 to TRBJ2-2; a weak D match, TRBD1 (5 bases). V gave up 2 bases and J gave up 0 bases, with 7 bases separating them. The germline V gene has CDR1 KGHSH and CDR2 LQKENI. The length of the CDR3 is 15 residues. The CDR3 protein is CASSPEGANTGELFF. The CDR3, as DNA: TGTGCCAGCTCACCAGAAGGGGCGAACACCGGGGAGCTGTTTTTT.